This T cell receptor beta chain derives from a study of T cell responses to AZD1222 COVID-19 vaccine. Germline-derived CDR1 and CDR2 are LNHDA and SQIVND (reference sequence). CDR3 length equals 14 residues. Trimming left V 8 bases short and J 4 bases short, with 15 bases between. Assay: immunoSEQ multiplex PCR; the TCRdb copy retains only in-frame clones and omits some. The profile shows 95,000 to 110,000 clones, about 90% of them singletons. This TCR derives from an adult who received the AZD1222 COVID-19 vaccine. The chain joins TRBV19 to TRBJ2-1; a possible D gene is TRBD1 (6 bases). The sequenced sample was peripheral blood, obtained 28 days after the second AZD1222 dose. The CDR3 region has the DNA TGTGCCAGTCGACAGGCCTGGACGTACAATGAGCAGTTCTTC. Translated, it gives CASRQAWTYNEQFF.